Given below is one TCR beta chain in context. What it binds is unknown. This sample is drawn from a study of a mutant IDH1 vaccine in newly diagnosed glioma. At the level of the study: Pretreatment consisted of radiotherapy, temozolomide, or both, with most receiving both.

Time point given: week 11, during vaccination. Topical imiquimod accompanied each vaccine dose, which consisted of 300 ug of mutant IDH1 20-mer peptide. Patients carried new grade 3 or 4 IDH1-mutant astrocytomas lacking nuclear ATRX. Germline V lookup: CDR1 LNHDA, CDR2 SQIVND (reference sequence). The length of the CDR3 is 12 residues. V was trimmed by 6 bases and J by 7 bases, leaving 9 bases between them. The repertoire was sequenced with immunoSEQ multiplex PCR; TCRdb's copy has only in-frame clones and lacks some. This sample has approximately 40,000 clones, with around 83% found just once. The source is a man between 35 and 55 years old with glioma. V gene TRBV19 combines with J gene TRBJ2-2, with a tentative D call TRBD1 (5 bases). Sequencing was performed on PBMCs, taken from a glioma patient whose treatment included an IDH1 peptide vaccine. The CDR3 sequence: CASRLGLGELFF. The CDR3 DNA reads as TGTGCCAGTAGGCTGGGGCTCGGGGAGCTGTTTTTT.